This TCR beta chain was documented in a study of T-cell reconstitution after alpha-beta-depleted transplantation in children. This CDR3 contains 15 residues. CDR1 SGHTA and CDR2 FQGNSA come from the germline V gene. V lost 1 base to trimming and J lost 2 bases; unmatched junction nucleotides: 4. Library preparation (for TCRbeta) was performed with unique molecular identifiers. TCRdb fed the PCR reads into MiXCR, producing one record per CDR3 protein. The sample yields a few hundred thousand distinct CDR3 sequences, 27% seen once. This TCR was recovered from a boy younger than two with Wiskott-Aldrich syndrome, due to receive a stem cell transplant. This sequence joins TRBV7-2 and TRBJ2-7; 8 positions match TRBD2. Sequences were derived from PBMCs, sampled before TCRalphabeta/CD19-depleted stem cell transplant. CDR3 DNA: TGTGCCAGCAGCTTAGATGCGGGAGGCGCCTACGAGCAGTACTTC. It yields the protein CASSLDAGGAYEQYF.